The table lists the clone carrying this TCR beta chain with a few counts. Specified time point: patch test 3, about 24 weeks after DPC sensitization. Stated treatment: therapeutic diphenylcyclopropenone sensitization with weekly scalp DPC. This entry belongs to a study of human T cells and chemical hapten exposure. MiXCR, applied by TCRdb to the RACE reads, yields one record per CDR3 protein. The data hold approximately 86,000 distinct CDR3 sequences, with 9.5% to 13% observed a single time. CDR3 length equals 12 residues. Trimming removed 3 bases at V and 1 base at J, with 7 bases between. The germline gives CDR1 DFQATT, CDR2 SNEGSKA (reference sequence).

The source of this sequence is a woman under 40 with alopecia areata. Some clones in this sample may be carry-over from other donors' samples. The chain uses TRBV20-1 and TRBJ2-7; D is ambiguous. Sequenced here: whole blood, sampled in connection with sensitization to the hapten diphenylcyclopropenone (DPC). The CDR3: CSARADSYEQYV. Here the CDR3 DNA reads TGCAGTGCTAGGGCCGATTCCTACGAGCAGTACGTC.